This T cell receptor beta chain was profiled in a study of a mutant IDH1 vaccine in newly diagnosed glioma. Across the whole study: Administration of eight vaccinations to patients took place in weeks 1, 3, 5, 7, 11, 15, 19, 23. Patients began vaccination 4-6 weeks after radiotherapy alone, or with temozolomide cycles. Pretreatment consisted of radiotherapy, temozolomide, or both, with most receiving both.

Generated by immunoSEQ multiplex PCR, the TCRdb table keeps only in-frame clones and is missing some. The sample has about 59,000 clones; 85% to 90% are singletons. Per the germline V gene, CDR1 is WSHSY and CDR2 is SAAADI. CDR3 length equals 14 residues. V was clipped by 7 bases and J by 6 bases; unmatched bases: 5. Time point: week 5, during vaccination. Doses comprised 300 ug of mutant IDH1 20-mer peptide each, plus topical imiquimod. About this clone itself: The antigen is unknown.

This material consisted of PBMCs, taken from a glioma patient whose treatment included an IDH1 peptide vaccine. This receptor was identified in a woman aged 40 to 50 with glioma. This rearrangement joins TRBV10-2 to TRBJ2-1, with TRBD2 matching over 11 bases. CDR3 sequence (DNA): TGCGCCAGCACCCGACTAGCGGGATTCAATGAGCAGTTCTTC. Amino acids: CASTRLAGFNEQFF.